Sequencing of this TCR beta chain was carried out in a study of blood T cell repertoires in COVID-19 (dated by TCRdb to the early 2020s). Turning to the overall study: Collaborator samples came from the United States, Italy and Spain and covered acute and convalescent phases of COVID-19. Where available, HLA class I and class II types were obtained from metadata supplied by the sample provider rather than from assay-based typing. The repertoires were made available in a free public database intended to serve as a resource for research on the immune response to SARS-CoV-2. The material from the prospective study consisted of cDNA or gDNA derived from T cells, B-cell-depleted T cells, or PBMCs. The dataset comprised deeply sampled blood TCRbeta repertoires from subjects exposed to, actively infected with, or recovered from COVID-19. Samples came from the ongoing ImmuneRACE study (first 160 participants) plus 1,254 subjects from 6 global collaborators. A de-identified subject ID, COVID-19 status, age in years and sex were almost always included in the sample metadata. Broad study findings and their caveats: The amount of clinical and demographic metadata varied by source and participant and was provided uncurated.

Participants in the prospective study were aged roughly 18 to 89 years, lived in 24 United States geographic areas, and enrolled through a virtual design. In the prospective study, participants were assigned to cohorts based on the clinical history participants reported in a screening survey and a study questionnaire. Recovered participants in ImmuneRACE Cohort 3 were defined by two consecutive negative NP/OP PCR tests, clearance by a healthcare professional, or resolution of symptoms. In the prospective study, mobile phlebotomists collected whole blood, serum and a nasopharyngeal or oropharyngeal swab from each participant. Prospective study participants could optionally give additional blood draws and questionnaires over a roughly two-month period. Before DNA extraction, prospective study blood samples were shipped either frozen or at room temperature. The count of this clone is one. Its antigen target is currently unknown. Per-base qualities were not stored, and no clone one base away is much larger.

TCRbeta CDR3 regions were amplified from genomic DNA using the immunoSEQ Assay, a bias-controlled multiplex PCR. The source study handled its data this way. Nucleated cell counts per sample were estimated from amplification of reference gene primers within the assay. To quantify the absolute abundance of each unique TCRbeta CDR3 rearrangement, sequence reads were collapsed and filtered. For each sample, productive Simpson clonality was calculated as the square root of Simpson's diversity index over productive rearrangements. What TCRdb holds here is the immuneACCESS table cut down to in-frame rearrangements. Part of the clones is not present; checked against another copy, under half of the missing clones reflect an unresolved V gene, and the others are unexplained. That table furnishes V, J and clone size, whereas the DNA furnished D and trimming. The table for this sample lists fewer than 450,000 clones; 85% to 90% of them were counted only once. The ten largest account for 0.9% to 1.5% of the sample.

The junction shows trimming of 5 bases on V and 0 bases on J, and the gene matches do not reach 10 bases of it. The CDR3 measures 16 amino acids from cysteine to phenylalanine. Only CDR3 DNA remains: 48 bases, in frame from the first base. Based on the germline V gene, the CDR1 and CDR2 sequences are MDHEN and SYDVKM. The chain joins TRBV28 to TRBJ2-7; TRBD2 aligns with 7 central bases. The clonotype comes from a young woman who had recovered from COVID-19. The sequenced sample consisted of PBMCs or T cells enriched from blood (not recorded which). The sequenced DNA: TGTGCCAGCAGTCCCTGGGGAGCGGGGTCCTCCTACGAGCAGTACTTC. The translation is CASSPWGAGSSYEQYF.